This T cell receptor beta chain is from a study of T cells in placental villitis. Context from the whole study: The study compared placental TCR-beta repertoires across villitis of unknown etiology, gestational-age-matched unaffected controls, and infectious villitis to test an allograft-versus-infection hypothesis.

The germline V gene specifies SGHRS as CDR1 and YFSETQ as CDR2. Including cysteine and phenylalanine, the CDR3 has 17 amino acids. Only the CDR3 DNA stays, 51 bases, in frame from base 1. V is cut back by 3 bases and J by 0 bases, with 9 bases in the junction unmatched. Amplification of TCR-beta CDR3 regions from genomic DNA was performed with the immunoSEQ v4 bias-controlled multiplex PCR assay, which was run blinded to group allocation. To estimate the quantities of nucleated cells and T cells in each sample, reference gene primers were added alongside the TCR-beta primers. Sequencing of the libraries was performed on an Illumina MiSeq with a 100-cycle paired-end protocol. The authors' analysis ran thus. Diversity and richness were calculated in immunoSEQ Analyzer software; richness by iChao1, clonality based on Pielou evenness and Shannon diversity (0-1, higher means less diverse). CDR3 amino acid sequences together with their V/J genes were searched in VDJdb for CMV, EBV and influenza A specificities using confidence 3 and substitution 2. TCR-beta amino acid clonotype overlap between villitis of unknown etiology, infectious villitis and control repertoires was assessed with the Morisita-Horn index. TCRdb mirrors the immuneACCESS table, restricted to in-frame sequences. Some clones are absent from its copies; in checked studies, under half trace to an unresolved V gene, and the reason for the others is unknown. V, J and clone size were drawn from that table, and D and trimming were deduced from the DNA. For this sample there are 2,000 to 2,500 clones; 82% appear just once. The ten largest make up roughly 50% of the sample.

Five infectious villitis placentae were included, four with confirmed cytomegalovirus and one with Toxoplasma gondii, and were not matched to other groups. The mothers in the infectious villitis group were younger, had smaller fetuses, and delivered preterm or had intrauterine demise in two cases. After delivery, placentae were collected and subjected to gross and histological evaluation prior to the selection of archival tissue. Five 10-micron scrolls were cut from each FFPE block, and DNA was then isolated using the AllPrep DNA/RNA FFPE Tissue kit. DNA concentration and purity were evaluated by NanoDrop, whereas RNA quality was assessed on a Bioanalyzer. Broader findings and caveats from the paper: CMV-specific clone frequencies were higher in infectious CMV cases than in villitis of unknown etiology (around 0.01 vs 0.001), which did not differ from controls. Sequencing bulk tissue could not tell helper, regulatory or cytotoxic T cells apart, could not separate maternal from fetal T cells, and left out gamma-delta receptors. Small amounts of decidua were contained in the paraffin blocks, so some of the captured T cells, especially in controls, may have been decidual rather than villous infiltrates.

As for this clone: The clone's antigen remains unknown. No much larger clone is present one base from it, and per-base qualities are unavailable.

The sequence was obtained from a human patient with infectious villitis; the placental T cells may come from both mother and fetus. The specimen was placental tissue containing maternal and fetal cells. Rearrangement joined TRBV5-1 to TRBJ2-3; TRBD2 aligns with 8 central bases. The CDR3 has the sequence CASSWPGRGGSTDTQYF. In nucleotide form, the sequence is TGCGCCAGCAGCTGGCCCGGCCGGGGGGGGAGCACAGATACGCAGTATTTT.